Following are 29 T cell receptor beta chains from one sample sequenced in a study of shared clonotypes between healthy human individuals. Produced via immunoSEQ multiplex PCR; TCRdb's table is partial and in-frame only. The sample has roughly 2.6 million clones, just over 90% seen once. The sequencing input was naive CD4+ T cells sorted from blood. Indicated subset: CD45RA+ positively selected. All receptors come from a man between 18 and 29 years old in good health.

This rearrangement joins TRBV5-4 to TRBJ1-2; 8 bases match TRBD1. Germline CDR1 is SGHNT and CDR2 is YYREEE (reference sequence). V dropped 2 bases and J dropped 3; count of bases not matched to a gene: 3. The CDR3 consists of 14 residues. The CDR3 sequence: CASSFGQGDYGYTF. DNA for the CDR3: TGTGCCAGCAGCTTCGGACAGGGAGACTATGGCTACACCTTC.

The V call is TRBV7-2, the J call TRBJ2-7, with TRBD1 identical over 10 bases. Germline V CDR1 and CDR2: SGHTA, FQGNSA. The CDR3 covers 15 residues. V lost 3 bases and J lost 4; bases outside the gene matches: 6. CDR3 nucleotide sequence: TGTGCCAGCAGCTTGGTGGGACAGGGGAGATACGAGCAGTACTTC. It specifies CASSLVGQGRYEQYF.

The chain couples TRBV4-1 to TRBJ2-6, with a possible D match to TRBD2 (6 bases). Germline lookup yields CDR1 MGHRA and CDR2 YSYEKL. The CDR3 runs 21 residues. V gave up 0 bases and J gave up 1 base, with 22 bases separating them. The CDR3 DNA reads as TGCGCCAGCAGCCAAGAGGGGGGTCTAGGCCCGGGGAGATCTGGGGCCAACGTCCTGACTTTC. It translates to CASSQEGGLGPGRSGANVLTF.

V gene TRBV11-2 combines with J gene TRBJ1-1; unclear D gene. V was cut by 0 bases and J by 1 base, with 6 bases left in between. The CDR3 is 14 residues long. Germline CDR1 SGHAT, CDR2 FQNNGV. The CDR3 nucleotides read TGTGCCAGCAGCTTAGAAGGACGGAACACTGAAGCTTTCTTT. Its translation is CASSLEGRNTEAFF.

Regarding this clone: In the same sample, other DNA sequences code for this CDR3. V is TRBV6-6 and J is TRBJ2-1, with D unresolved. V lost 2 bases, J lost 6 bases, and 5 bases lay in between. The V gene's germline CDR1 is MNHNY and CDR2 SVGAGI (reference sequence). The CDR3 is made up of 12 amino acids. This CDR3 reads CASSYISNEQFF. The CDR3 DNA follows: TGTGCCAGCAGTTACATCAGCAATGAGCAGTTCTTC.

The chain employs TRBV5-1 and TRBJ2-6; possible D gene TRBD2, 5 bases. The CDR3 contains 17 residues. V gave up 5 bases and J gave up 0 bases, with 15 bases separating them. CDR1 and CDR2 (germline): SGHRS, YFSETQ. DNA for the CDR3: TGCGCCAGCAGTTTCCTAGCTTCAAACTCTGGGGCCAACGTCCTGACTTTC. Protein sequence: CASSFLASNSGANVLTF.

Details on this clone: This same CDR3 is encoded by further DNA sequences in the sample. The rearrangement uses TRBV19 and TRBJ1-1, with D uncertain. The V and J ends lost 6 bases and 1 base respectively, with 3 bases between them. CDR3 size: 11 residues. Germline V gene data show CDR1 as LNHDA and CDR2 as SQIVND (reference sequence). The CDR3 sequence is CASRKNTEAFF. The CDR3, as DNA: TGTGCCAGTAGGAAGAACACTGAAGCTTTCTTT.

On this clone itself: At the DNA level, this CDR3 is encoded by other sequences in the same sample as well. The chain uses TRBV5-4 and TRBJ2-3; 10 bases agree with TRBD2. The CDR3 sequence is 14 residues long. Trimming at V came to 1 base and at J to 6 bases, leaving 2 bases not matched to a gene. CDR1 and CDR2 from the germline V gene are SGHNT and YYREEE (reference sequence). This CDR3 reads CASSLPSGSDTQYF. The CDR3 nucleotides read TGTGCCAGCAGCTTGCCTAGCGGGAGCGATACGCAGTATTTT.

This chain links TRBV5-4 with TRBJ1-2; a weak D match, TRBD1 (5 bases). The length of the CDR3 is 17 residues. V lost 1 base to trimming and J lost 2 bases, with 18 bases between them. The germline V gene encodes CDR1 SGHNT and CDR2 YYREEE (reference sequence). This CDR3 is CASSLRQGAAINYGYTF. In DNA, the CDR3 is TGTGCCAGCAGCTTGCGCCAGGGAGCTGCCATCAACTATGGCTACACCTTC.

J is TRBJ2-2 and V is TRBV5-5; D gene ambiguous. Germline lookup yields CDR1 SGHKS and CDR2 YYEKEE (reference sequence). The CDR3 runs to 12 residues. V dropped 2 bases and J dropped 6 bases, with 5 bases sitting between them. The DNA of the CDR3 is TGTGCCAGCAGCTTAAGGTCCGGGGAGCTGTTTTTT. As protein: CASSLRSGELFF.

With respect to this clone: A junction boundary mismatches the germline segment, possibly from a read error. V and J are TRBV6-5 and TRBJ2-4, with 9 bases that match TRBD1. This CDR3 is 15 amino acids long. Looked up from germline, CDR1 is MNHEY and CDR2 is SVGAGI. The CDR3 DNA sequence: TGTGTCAGCAGTTACTCTAGGACAGGGGTGAACATTCAGTACTTC. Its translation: CVSSYSRTGVNIQYF.

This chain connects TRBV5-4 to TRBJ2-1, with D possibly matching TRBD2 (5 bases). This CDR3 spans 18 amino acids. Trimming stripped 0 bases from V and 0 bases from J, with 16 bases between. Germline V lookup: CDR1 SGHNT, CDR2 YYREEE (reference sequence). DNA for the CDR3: TGTGCCAGCAGCTTGGGGGCTAGCCCCAAGAGCTCCTACAATGAGCAGTTCTTC. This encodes CASSLGASPKSSYNEQFF.

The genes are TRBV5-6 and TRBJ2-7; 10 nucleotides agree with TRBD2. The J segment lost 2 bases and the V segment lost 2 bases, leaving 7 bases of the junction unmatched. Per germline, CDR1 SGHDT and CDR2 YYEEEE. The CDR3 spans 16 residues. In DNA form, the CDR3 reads TGTGCCAGCAGCTTCCTCGTTAGCGGGGGGACCTACGAGCAGTACTTC. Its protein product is CASSFLVSGGTYEQYF. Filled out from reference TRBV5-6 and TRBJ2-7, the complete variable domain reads DAGVTQSPTHLIKTRGQQVTLRCSPKSGHDTVSWYQQALGQGPQFIFQYYEEEERQRGNFPDRFSGHQFPNYSSELNVNALLLGDSALYLCASSFLVSGGTYEQYFGPGTRLTVT.

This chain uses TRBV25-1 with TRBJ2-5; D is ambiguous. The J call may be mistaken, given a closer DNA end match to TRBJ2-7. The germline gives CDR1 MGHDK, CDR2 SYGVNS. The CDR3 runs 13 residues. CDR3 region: CASSEVAAYEQYF. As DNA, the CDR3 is TGTGCCAGCAGTGAAGTGGCAGCCTACGAGCAGTACTTC.

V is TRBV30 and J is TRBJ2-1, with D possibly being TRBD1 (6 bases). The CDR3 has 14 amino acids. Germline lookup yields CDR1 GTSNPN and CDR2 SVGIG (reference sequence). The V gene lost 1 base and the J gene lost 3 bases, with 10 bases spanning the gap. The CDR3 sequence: CAWSGGQYYNEQFF. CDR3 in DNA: TGTGCCTGGAGTGGCGGACAGTACTACAATGAGCAGTTCTTC.

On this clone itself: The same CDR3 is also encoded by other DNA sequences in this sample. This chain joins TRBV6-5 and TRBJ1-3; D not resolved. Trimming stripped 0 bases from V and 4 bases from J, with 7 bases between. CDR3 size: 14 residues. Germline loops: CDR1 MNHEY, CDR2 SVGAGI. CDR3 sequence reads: CASSYSSSGNTIYF. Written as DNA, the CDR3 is TGTGCCAGCAGTTACTCTTCCTCAGGAAACACCATATATTTT.

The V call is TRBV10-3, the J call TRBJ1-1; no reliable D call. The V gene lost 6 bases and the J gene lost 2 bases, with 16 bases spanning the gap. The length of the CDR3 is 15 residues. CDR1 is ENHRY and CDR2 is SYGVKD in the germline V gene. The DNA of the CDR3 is TGTGCCATCAGGGCTACTACACTTCAAAACACTGAAGCTTTCTTT. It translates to CAIRATTLQNTEAFF.

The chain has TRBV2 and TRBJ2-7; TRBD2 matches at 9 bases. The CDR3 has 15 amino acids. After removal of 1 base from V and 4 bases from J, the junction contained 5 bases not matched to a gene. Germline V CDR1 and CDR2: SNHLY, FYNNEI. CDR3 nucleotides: TGTGCCAGCAGTGAAGGGCGCGGGAGGGAGTACGAGCAGTACTTC. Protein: CASSEGRGREYEQYF.

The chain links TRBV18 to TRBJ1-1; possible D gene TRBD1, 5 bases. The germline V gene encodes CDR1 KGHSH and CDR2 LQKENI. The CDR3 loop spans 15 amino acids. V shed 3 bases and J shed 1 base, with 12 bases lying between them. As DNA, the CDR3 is TGTGCCAGCTCACCCCTTCCGGGGGAGAACACTGAAGCTTTCTTT. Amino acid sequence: CASSPLPGENTEAFF.

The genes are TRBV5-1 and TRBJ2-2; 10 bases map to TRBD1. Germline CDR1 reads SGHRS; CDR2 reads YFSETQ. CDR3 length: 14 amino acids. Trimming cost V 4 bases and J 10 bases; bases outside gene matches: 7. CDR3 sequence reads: CASSGTGAGKELFF. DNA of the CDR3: TGCGCCAGCAGCGGGACAGGGGCTGGGAAGGAGCTGTTTTTT.

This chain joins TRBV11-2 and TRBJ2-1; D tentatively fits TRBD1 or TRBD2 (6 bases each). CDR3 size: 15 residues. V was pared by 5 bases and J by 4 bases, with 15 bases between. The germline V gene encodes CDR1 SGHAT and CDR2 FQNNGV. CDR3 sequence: CASSRQVAVYNEQFF. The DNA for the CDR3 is TGTGCCAGCAGCCGACAGGTAGCGGTGTACAATGAGCAGTTCTTC.

The CDR3 coding sequence is TGTGCCAGTACCACGATGGGCAATCAGCCCCAGCATTTT. As protein: CASTTMGNQPQHF. The rearrangement joins TRBV19 to TRBJ1-5; D unclear. V lost 7 bases and J lost 2, with 9 bases in between. There are 13 residues in the CDR3. From germline, CDR1 is LNHDA and CDR2 SQIVND (reference sequence).

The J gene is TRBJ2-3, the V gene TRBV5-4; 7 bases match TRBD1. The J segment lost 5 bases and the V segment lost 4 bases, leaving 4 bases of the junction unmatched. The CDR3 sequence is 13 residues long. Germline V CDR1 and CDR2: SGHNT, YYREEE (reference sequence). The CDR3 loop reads CASSITGEDTQYF. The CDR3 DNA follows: TGTGCCAGCAGCATAACAGGGGAAGATACGCAGTATTTT.

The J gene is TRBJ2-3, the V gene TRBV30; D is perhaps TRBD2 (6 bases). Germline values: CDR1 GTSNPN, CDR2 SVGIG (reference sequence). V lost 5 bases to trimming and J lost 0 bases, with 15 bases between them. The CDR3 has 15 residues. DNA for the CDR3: TGTGCCTGGGGAAGGGACTCCCCAAGCACAGATACGCAGTATTTT. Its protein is CAWGRDSPSTDTQYF. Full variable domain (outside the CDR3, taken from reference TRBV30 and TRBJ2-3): SQTIHQWPATLVQPVGSPLSLECTVEGTSNPNLYWYRQAAGRGLQLLFYSVGIGQISSEVPQNLSASRPQDRQFILSSKKLLLSDSGFYLCAWGRDSPSTDTQYFGPGTRLTVL.

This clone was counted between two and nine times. The chain's CDR3 is CAWEDLPNTGELFF. The CDR3 bases are TGTGCCTGGGAGGACTTACCGAACACCGGGGAGCTGTTTTTT. The rearrangement joins TRBV30 to TRBJ2-2; D perhaps matches TRBD2 (5 bases). The germline V gene encodes CDR1 GTSNPN and CDR2 SVGIG (reference sequence). CDR3 size: 14 residues. V dropped 5 bases and J dropped 0 bases, with 10 bases sitting between them.

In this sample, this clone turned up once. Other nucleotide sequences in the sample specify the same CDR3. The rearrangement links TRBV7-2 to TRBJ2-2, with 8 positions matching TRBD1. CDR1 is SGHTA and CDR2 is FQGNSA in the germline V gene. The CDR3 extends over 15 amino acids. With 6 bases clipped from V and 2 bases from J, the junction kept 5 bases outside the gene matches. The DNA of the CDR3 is TGTGCCAGCAGTTTGGACAGGGTTAACACCGGGGAGCTGTTTTTT. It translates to CASSLDRVNTGELFF. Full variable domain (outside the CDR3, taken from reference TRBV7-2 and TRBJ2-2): GAGVSQSPSNKVTEKGKDVELRCDPISGHTALYWYRQSLGQGLEFLIYFQGNSAPDKSGLPSDRFSAERTGGSVSTLTIQRTQQEDSAVYLCASSLDRVNTGELFFGEGSRLTVL.

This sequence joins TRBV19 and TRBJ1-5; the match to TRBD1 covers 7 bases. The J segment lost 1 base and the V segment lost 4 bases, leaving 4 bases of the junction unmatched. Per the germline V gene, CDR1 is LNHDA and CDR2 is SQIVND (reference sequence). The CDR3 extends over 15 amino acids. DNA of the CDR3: TGTGCCAGTAGTACCCAGGGGGGAAGCAATCAGCCCCAGCATTTT. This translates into CASSTQGGSNQPQHF.

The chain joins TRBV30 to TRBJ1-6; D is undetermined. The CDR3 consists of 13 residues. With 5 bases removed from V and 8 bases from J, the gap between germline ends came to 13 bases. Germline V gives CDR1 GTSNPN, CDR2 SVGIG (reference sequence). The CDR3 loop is CAWGREFYSPLHF. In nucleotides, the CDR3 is TGTGCCTGGGGTCGGGAATTCTATTCACCCCTCCACTTT.

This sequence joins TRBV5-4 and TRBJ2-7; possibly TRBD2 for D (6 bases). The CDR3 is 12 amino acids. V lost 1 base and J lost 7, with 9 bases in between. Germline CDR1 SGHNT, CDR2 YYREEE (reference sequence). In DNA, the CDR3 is TGTGCCAGCAGCTTGCCTGGGGGGGAGCAGTACTTC. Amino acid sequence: CASSLPGGEQYF.